A selection of T cell receptor beta chains follows, all from one sample in a study of OX40 agonist ivuxolimab in advanced cancers. Using immunoSEQ multiplex PCR, the repertoire was profiled, and TCRdb retains in-frame clones only, with some absent. The table has more than 50,000 clones, about four fifths seen once. Source: CD4+ or CD8+ T cells sorted from blood, taken in a trial of the OX40 agonist ivuxolimab. The source of these receptors is an adult with an advanced solid tumor such as melanoma, head and neck, liver or kidney cancer. The CDR3 runs from the conserved cysteine through the conserved F or W. D genes are given only for firm matches. Rows may omit the clone size; those that give it use once, few, many or a size class.

D gene,clone size,J gene,V gene,CDR3 DNA,CDR3 protein
.,.,TRBJ2-3,TRBV30,TGTGCCTGGAGTTGGGGGGGCGGAGATACGCAGTATTTT,CAWSWGGGDTQYF
TRBD2,few,TRBJ2-3,TRBV28,TGTGCCAGCAGGGCATCTAGCGGGAAAGCAGATACGCAGTATTTT,CASRASSGKADTQYF
.,.,TRBJ2-7,TRBV4-1,TGCGCCAGCAGCCTCGGGGTCCGAGACTACGAGCAGTACTTC,CASSLGVRDYEQYF
.,.,TRBJ1-1,TRBV29-1,TGCAGCGTTGAGGACAACATGAACACTGAAGCTTTCTTT,CSVEDNMNTEAFF
TRBD1,medium-sized,TRBJ2-7,TRBV28,TGTGCCAGCAGTACCAGGGGGCGCCCCCCCTACGAGCAGTACTTC,CASSTRGRPPYEQYF
.,.,TRBJ2-1,TRBV20-1,TGCAGTGCTAGAGCGGATTCCCTCCCTTTCTTC,CSARADSLPFF
.,.,TRBJ2-3,TRBV21-1,TGTGCCAGCAGCACACGGGACTTAGGTTACACAGATACGCAGTATTTT,CASSTRDLGYTDTQYF
.,.,TRBJ2-1,TRBV9,TGTGTCCGCCAAGAGGAAGGCTACAATGAGCAGTTCTTC,CVRQEEGYNEQFF
TRBD2,.,TRBJ2-3,TRBV11-2,TGTGCCAGCAGCCTGGACTGGGCGGGAGCGGCGGATACGCAGTATTTT,CASSLDWAGAADTQYF
.,once,TRBJ2-7,TRBV6-1,TGTGCCAGCAGCCTACAGCGCTCGACCTACGAGCAGTACTTC,CASSLQRSTYEQYF
TRBD1,.,TRBJ2-1,TRBV9,TGTGCCAGCAGCCCCGGGACAGCTTACAATGAGCAGTTCTTC,CASSPGTAYNEQFF
.,.,TRBJ1-1,TRBV10-3,TGTGCCATCAGTGAGTCGGGTGCCACTGAAGCTTTCTTT,CAISESGATEAFF
.,.,TRBJ2-7,TRBV5-5,TGTGCCAGCAGCTTACGGGGTCTTCTCGGGGAGCAGTACTTC,CASSLRGLLGEQYF
.,.,TRBJ1-4,TRBV4-1,TGCGCCAGCAGCCGACGACAATGGGTTGGGGAAAAACTGTTTTTT,CASSRRQWVGEKLFF
.,once,TRBJ2-7,TRBV5-4,TGTGCCAGCAGCCCGATTCCCGGCGCCCCAGCCTACGAGCAGTACTTC,CASSPIPGAPAYEQYF
TRBD1,.,TRBJ1-1,TRBV28,TGTGCCAGCAGTTTGGGCAGGGGGTGGGAGGACACTGAAGCTTTCTTT,CASSLGRGWEDTEAFF
TRBD1,.,TRBJ1-1,TRBV5-3,TGTGCCAGCAGTTTGGGACAGGGATTTCGTGAAGCTTTCTTT,CASSLGQGFREAFF
TRBD2,.,TRBJ2-1,TRBV28,TGTGCCAGCAGTTTATTGGCGGGGGGCGTCTATGAGCAGTTCTTC,CASSLLAGGVYEQFF
TRBD1,.,TRBJ2-7,TRBV7-3,TGTGCCAGCAGCCAGGACAGGTATTACGAGCAGTACTTC,CASSQDRYYEQYF
TRBD1,.,TRBJ2-2,TRBV10-3,TGTGCCATCAGTGAGACAGGGGGTAACACCGGGGAGCTGTTTTTT,CAISETGGNTGELFF